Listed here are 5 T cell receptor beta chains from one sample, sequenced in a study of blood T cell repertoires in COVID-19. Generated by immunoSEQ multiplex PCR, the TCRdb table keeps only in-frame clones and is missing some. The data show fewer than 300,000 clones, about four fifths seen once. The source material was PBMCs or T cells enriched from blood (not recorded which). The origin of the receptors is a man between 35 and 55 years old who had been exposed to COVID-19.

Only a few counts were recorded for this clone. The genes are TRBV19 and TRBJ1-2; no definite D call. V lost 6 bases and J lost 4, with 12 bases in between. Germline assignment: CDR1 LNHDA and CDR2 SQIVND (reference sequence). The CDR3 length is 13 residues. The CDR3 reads CASRAESFYGYTF. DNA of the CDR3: TGTGCCAGTAGGGCTGAATCTTTCTATGGCTACACCTTC.

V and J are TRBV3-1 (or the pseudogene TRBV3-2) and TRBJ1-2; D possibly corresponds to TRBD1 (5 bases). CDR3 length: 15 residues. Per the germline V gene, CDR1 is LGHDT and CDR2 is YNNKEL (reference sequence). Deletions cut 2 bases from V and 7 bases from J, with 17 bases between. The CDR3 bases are TGTGCCAGCAGCCAACGGACAATCGCGTCTTCTGGCTACACCTTC. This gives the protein CASSQRTIASSGYTF.

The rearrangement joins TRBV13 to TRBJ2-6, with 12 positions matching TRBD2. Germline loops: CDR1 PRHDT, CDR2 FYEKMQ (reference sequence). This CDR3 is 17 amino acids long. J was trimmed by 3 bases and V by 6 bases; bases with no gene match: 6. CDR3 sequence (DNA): TGTGCCAGCAGACGACTAGCGGGAGCTGGTGGGGCCAACGTCCTGACTTTC. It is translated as CASRRLAGAGGANVLTF.

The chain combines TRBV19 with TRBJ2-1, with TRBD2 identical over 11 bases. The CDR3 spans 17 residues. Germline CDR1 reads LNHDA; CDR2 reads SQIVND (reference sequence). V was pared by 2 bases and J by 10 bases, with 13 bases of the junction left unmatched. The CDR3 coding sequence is TGTGCCAGTAGTATATCCCTAGCGGGAGGCCCCCGTGAGGAGCAGTTCTTC. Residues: CASSISLAGGPREEQFF.

CDR3 coding DNA: TGTGCTAGTGGTTTGACACAGAAGGGGGACGAGCAGTACTTC. It encodes CASGLTQKGDEQYF. V usage is TRBV12-5 and J usage is TRBJ2-7, with D maybe TRBD1 (6 bases). V was clipped by 2 bases and J by 5 bases, with 13 bases between them. The CDR3 consists of 14 residues. Germline values: CDR1 LGHNT, CDR2 FRNRAP.